These 9 T cell receptor beta chains originate from one sample sequenced in a study of cytomegalovirus exposure and HLA in healthy donors. The PCR made use of 60 Vbeta and 13 Jbeta primers. Assay used: immunoSEQ multiplex PCR; TCRdb lists only in-frame clones, some missing. The table lists around 210,000 clones. Source material: PBMCs. Every receptor here comes from a girl between 2 and 10 years old in good health and CMV-seropositive.

The chain employs TRBV29-1 and TRBJ2-3, with 8 bases matching TRBD2. J lost 2 bases, V lost 6 bases, and 7 bases had no gene match. Germline V gene data show CDR1 as SQVTM and CDR2 as ANQGSEA. The CDR3 contains 14 residues. CDR3 sequence (DNA): TGCAGCGTGTCTAGCGGGTCCCTCACAGATACGCAGTATTTT. Its protein is CSVSSGSLTDTQYF.

The genes are TRBV4-1 and TRBJ2-1, with a tentative D call TRBD1 (6 bases). Trimming removed 4 bases from V and 6 bases from J, with 10 bases in between. This CDR3 comprises 13 residues. The germline gives CDR1 MGHRA, CDR2 YSYEKL. The CDR3 bases are TGCGCCAGCAGCCTCGCCAGGGGCAATGAGCAGTTCTTC. The encoded protein is CASSLARGNEQFF.

The CDR3 DNA is TGTGCCAGCAGTCTAGACAGGGGGGGATCCTACGAGCAGTACTTC. Amino acids: CASSLDRGGSYEQYF. The chain links TRBV27 to TRBJ2-7; 9 bases line up with TRBD1. The CDR3 sequence is 15 residues long. Germline CDR1 MNHEY, CDR2 SMNVEV (reference sequence). V lost 5 bases and J lost 1; bases outside the gene matches: 6.

The chain joins TRBV6-5 to TRBJ2-1; 15 bases line up with TRBD2. With 4 bases clipped from V and 7 bases from J, the junction kept 5 bases outside the gene matches. The CDR3 has 16 amino acids. Germline CDR1 MNHEY, CDR2 SVGAGI. CDR3: CASSWGGTSGRNEQFF. The CDR3 DNA is TGTGCCAGCAGTTGGGGGGGGACTAGCGGGAGGAATGAGCAGTTCTTC.

This chain links TRBV10-3 with TRBJ1-1; D gene unclear. Germline V lookup: CDR1 ENHRY, CDR2 SYGVKD. V lost 11 bases to trimming and J lost 4 bases, with 26 bases between them. CDR3 length equals 16 residues. The CDR3 protein is CALQYPAAGASTEAFF. In DNA form, the CDR3 reads TGTGCCTTACAGTACCCAGCCGCGGGAGCGAGCACTGAAGCTTTCTTT.

The rearrangement uses TRBV4-2 and TRBJ2-1, with D perhaps TRBD1 (6 bases). Trimming left V 0 bases short and J 4 bases short, with 19 bases between. Germline loops: CDR1 LGHNA, CDR2 YNFKEQ. The CDR3 is made up of 18 amino acids. The CDR3: CASSQDQGKPSSYNEQFF. The DNA of the CDR3 is TGTGCCAGCAGCCAAGATCAGGGGAAGCCCTCATCTTACAATGAGCAGTTCTTC.

The chain uses TRBV11-1 and TRBJ1-2, with D perhaps matching TRBD1 (6 bases). V was shortened by 2 bases and J by 8 bases, with 21 bases between the two germline ends. This CDR3 contains 16 residues. CDR1 is SGHAT and CDR2 is FQDESV in the germline V gene (reference sequence). CDR3 in amino acids: CASSLTPRGTDEGYTF. CDR3 bases: TGTGCCAGCAGCTTAACCCCTAGGGGGACCGATGAAGGCTACACCTTC.

The J gene is TRBJ2-1, the V gene TRBV5-1, with TRBD2 as a possible D gene (6 bases). The length of the CDR3 is 16 residues. Germline V lookup: CDR1 SGHRS, CDR2 YFSETQ. V was trimmed by 0 bases and J by 5 bases, leaving 15 bases between them. The CDR3 coding sequence is TGCGCCAGCAGCTTGGCCGCGATAGCGGTTCACAATGAGCAGTTCTTC. As protein: CASSLAAIAVHNEQFF. Using reference TRBV5-1 and TRBJ2-1 for the parts outside the CDR3, the full variable domain is KAGVTQTPRYLIKTRGQQVTLSCSPISGHRSVSWYQQTPGQGLQFLFEYFSETQRNKGNFPGRFSGRQFSNSRSEMNVSTLELGDSALYLCASSLAAIAVHNEQFFGPGTRLTVL.

J is TRBJ2-5 and V is TRBV7-2; TRBD1 matches at 7 bases. V was pared by 5 bases and J by 0 bases, with 6 bases of the junction left unmatched. This CDR3 has 15 residues. The germline V gene encodes CDR1 SGHTA and CDR2 FQGNSA. The CDR3 here is CASSPGQSYQETQYF. The CDR3 DNA follows: TGTGCCAGCAGCCCGGGACAGTCGTACCAAGAGACCCAGTACTTC. Drawing the rest from reference TRBV7-2 and TRBJ2-5, the complete variable domain is GAGVSQSPSNKVTEKGKDVELRCDPISGHTALYWYRQSLGQGLEFLIYFQGNSAPDKSGLPSDRFSAERTGGSVSTLTIQRTQQEDSAVYLCASSPGQSYQETQYFGPGTRLLVL.